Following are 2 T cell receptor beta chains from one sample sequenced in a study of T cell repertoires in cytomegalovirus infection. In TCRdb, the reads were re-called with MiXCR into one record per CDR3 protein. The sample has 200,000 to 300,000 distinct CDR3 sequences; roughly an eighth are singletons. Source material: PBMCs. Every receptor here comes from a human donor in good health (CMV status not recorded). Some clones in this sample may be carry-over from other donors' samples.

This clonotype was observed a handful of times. The CDR3 sequence: CASSLSYASSYNEQFF. The CDR3 region has the DNA TGTGCCAGCAGCTTATCTTATGCGAGCTCCTACAATGAGCAGTTCTTC. The chain links TRBV7-2 to TRBJ2-1; D not certain. Trimming took 2 bases from V and 0 from J, leaving 11 bases between them. CDR3 length: 16 amino acids. Per the germline V gene, CDR1 is SGHTA and CDR2 is FQGNSA. Supplemented by reference TRBV7-2 and TRBJ2-1, the full variable domain reads GAGVSQSPSNKVTEKGKDVELRCDPISGHTALYWYRQSLGQGLEFLIYFQGNSAPDKSGLPSDRFSAERTGGSVSTLTIQRTQQEDSAVYLCASSLSYASSYNEQFFGPGTRLTVL.

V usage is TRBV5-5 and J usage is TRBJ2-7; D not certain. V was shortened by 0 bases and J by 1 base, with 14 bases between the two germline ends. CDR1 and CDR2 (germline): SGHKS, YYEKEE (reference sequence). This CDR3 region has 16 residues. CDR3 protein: CASSLGLRKESYEQYF. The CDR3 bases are TGTGCCAGCAGCTTGGGTCTCCGGAAGGAATCCTACGAGCAGTACTTC.